This T cell receptor (beta chain) was recovered during a study of low-dose radiotherapy and immunotherapy resistance in tumors. About the study: Fractions of 0.5 Gy went to Cohort 1 every 2 weeks, totaling 6.5 Gy. It was 1 Gy per fraction every two weeks that Cohort 2 received, adding up to 13 Gy over 26 weeks.

Alpha and beta chains were covered, as first-strand cDNA relied on TRAV- and TRBV-specific primers. TCR amplification ran approximately 22 PCR cycles using constant-region and V-primer adapter primers. Isolated mRNA underwent amplification by in vitro transcription. TCRdb used MiXCR to reprocess the reads, holding one entry per CDR3 protein. The sample yields roughly 56,000 distinct CDR3 sequences, roughly 23% seen once. Germline V gene sequence: CDR1 MNHEY, CDR2 SVGEGT. The V segment lost 0 bases and the J segment 8 bases; nucleotides outside the gene matches: 13. The CDR3 extends over 17 amino acids. The time point: after trial treatment. Stated treatment: LDRT plus nivolumab, ipilimumab, low-dose cyclophosphamide and aspirin (RACIN trial). Donors were given nivolumab, ipilimumab, aspirin, low-dose cyclophosphamide and low-dose radiotherapy.

The chain employs TRBV6-2 or TRBV6-3 and TRBJ2-1; 7 bases map to TRBD2. The receptor was isolated from a male donor with prostate cancer. This material consisted of PBMCs, taken after low-dose radiotherapy plus immunotherapy. This CDR3 reads CASSYSIFGGEGDEQFF. CDR3 DNA: TGTGCCAGCAGTTACTCGATCTTTGGGGGGGAAGGCGATGAGCAGTTCTTC.